The 26 T cell receptor beta chains reported below all come from one sample, sequenced in a study of T-cell memory formation after mild COVID-19. TCRdb ran MiXCR on the 5' RACE reads and lists one entry per CDR3 protein. The table has around 500,000 distinct CDR3 sequences, 18% seen once; the top ten hold approximately 13%. Sequenced material: PBMCs or a T cell subset sorted from them (not recorded which). These receptors were taken from an adult woman who had mild COVID-19 (a few samples of this study predate the infection). Cell type and time point are not known.

The V gene is TRBV5-4, the J gene TRBJ1-2; D not certain. The germline V and J ends were trimmed by 4 bases and 2 bases, with 3 bases remaining between them. Germline CDR1 and CDR2: SGHNT and YYREEE (reference sequence). The CDR3 sequence is 11 residues long. The DNA for the CDR3 is TGTGCCAGCAGCATAAACTATGGCTACACCTTC. Translating it yields CASSINYGYTF.

This clonotype was seen more than once but under ten times. The chain employs TRBV23-1 and TRBJ2-2; the D gene is possibly TRBD2 (6 bases). TRBV23-1 is labeled an ORF, and its function is uncertain. The V end lost 2 bases, the J end lost 5 bases, and 24 bases lay between the germline ends. The CDR3 extends over 19 amino acids. The DNA for the CDR3 is TGCGCCAGCAGTCAACGGGACTTCACACGCGCTCTAGGGACCGGGGAGCTGTTTTTT. As protein: CASSQRDFTRALGTGELFF.

This clonotype showed up just a few times. The CDR3 coding sequence is TGCAGCCCGCGACAGGGAAATGAGCAGTTCTTC. It translates to CSPRQGNEQFF. The chain uses TRBV29-1 and TRBJ2-1; the match to TRBD1 covers 7 bases. The germline CDR1 and CDR2 sequences are SQVTM and ANQGSEA. CDR3 length: 11 residues. V was pared by 8 bases and J by 7 bases, with 5 bases of the junction left unmatched.

This rearrangement joins TRBV12-3 or TRBV12-4 to TRBJ2-3, with 10 nucleotides matching TRBD2. V dropped 8 bases and J dropped 2; count of bases not matched to a gene: 13. The CDR3 length is 17 residues. The CDR3 here is CASGMGVAGGITDTQYF. The CDR3 DNA follows: TGTGCCAGCGGTATGGGTGTAGCGGGGGGTATCACAGATACGCAGTATTTT.

This clonotype was found a few times. The chain couples TRBV7-2 to TRBJ2-4, with 12 bases identical to TRBD2. The trim removed 5 bases at V and 5 bases at J, leaving 1 base unmatched. The length of the CDR3 is 14 residues. CDR1 and CDR2 (germline): SGHTA, FQGNSA. The DNA of the CDR3 is TGTGCCAGCAGCCGACTAGCGGGAGAAAACATTCAGTACTTC. As protein: CASSRLAGENIQYF.

The chain carries TRBV20-1 and TRBJ2-3, with 8 nucleotides matching TRBD2. The CDR3 spans 15 residues. After removal of 6 bases from V and 0 bases from J, the junction contained 8 bases not matched to a gene. Germline values: CDR1 DFQATT, CDR2 SNEGSKA (reference sequence). CDR3 region: CSAPPGLASTDTQYF. The CDR3 DNA is TGCAGTGCCCCCCCTGGACTAGCTAGCACAGATACGCAGTATTTT.

The V and J genes are TRBV12-3 or TRBV12-4 and TRBJ1-6; a possible D gene is TRBD1 (5 bases). The CDR3 consists of 15 residues. V was pared by 4 bases and J by 10 bases, with 17 bases between. CDR3 in DNA: TGTGCCAGCAGTTCCTTTTCCGGTCGGGGCTCACCCCTCCACTTT. This codes for CASSSFSGRGSPLHF.

This chain connects TRBV18 to TRBJ1-2; 7 bases agree with TRBD1. The CDR3 runs to 14 residues. Germline CDR1 KGHSH, CDR2 LQKENI. Unmatched junction bases numbered 8, after V lost 3 bases and J lost 7 bases. The CDR3 region is CASSPRGQFLGYTF. CDR3 coding DNA: TGTGCCAGCTCACCTAGGGGGCAATTTCTTGGCTACACCTTC.

In its sample, this clonotype was seen a few times. V usage is TRBV5-5 and J usage is TRBJ1-1; D not certain. CDR1 and CDR2 (germline): SGHKS, YYEKEE (reference sequence). V was cut by 1 base and J by 3 bases, with 16 bases left in between. This CDR3 is built from 16 residues. As DNA, the CDR3 is TGTGCCAGCAGCTTGATTGAGGGAAGGGCCGACACTGAAGCTTTCTTT. Amino acids: CASSLIEGRADTEAFF.

This clonotype appeared a few times. In nucleotides, the CDR3 is TGTGCCACGCCGAGCGGGAGCTCCTACAATGAGCAGTTCTTC. The encoded protein is CATPSGSSYNEQFF. V gene TRBV30 combines with J gene TRBJ2-1, with TRBD2 matching over 8 bases. Germline CDR1 and CDR2: GTSNPN and SVGIG (reference sequence). The trim removed 8 bases at V and 0 bases at J, leaving 6 bases unmatched. The length of the CDR3 is 14 residues.

This clonotype was observed a handful of times. V is TRBV12-3 or TRBV12-4 and J is TRBJ2-5; tentatively, D is TRBD2 (7 bases). This CDR3 contains 14 residues. Trimming removed 3 bases at V and 8 bases at J, with 16 bases between. The chain's CDR3 is CASSLGGPDETQYF. The DNA for the CDR3 is TGTGCCAGCAGTTTGGGGGGGCCCGACGAAACCCAGTACTTC.

This chain uses TRBV2 with TRBJ1-5; D may be TRBD1 (6 bases). The CDR3 loop spans 15 amino acids. Germline-derived CDR1 and CDR2 are SNHLY and FYNNEI. V lost 1 base, J lost 2 bases, and 9 bases lay in between. This chain's CDR3 is CASSEVGTRNQPQHF. The CDR3, as DNA: TGTGCCAGCAGTGAAGTCGGGACACGCAATCAGCCCCAGCATTTT.

This clonotype was seen many times. The chain employs TRBV24-1 and TRBJ2-7; a possible D gene is TRBD2 (5 bases). CDR1 is KGHDR, CDR2 SFDVKD, per germline. The CDR3 spans 15 residues. Trimming removed 4 bases at V and 1 base at J, with 13 bases between. The CDR3 reads CATSEGNTGSYEQYF. CDR3 nucleotide sequence: TGTGCCACCAGTGAAGGTAACACGGGATCCTACGAGCAGTACTTC.

This clonotype was observed once. In nucleotides, the CDR3 is TGCAGCGTTGAAGGGGGGCAGTCTGGGGCCAACGTCCTGACTTTC. Amino acids: CSVEGGQSGANVLTF. This sequence joins TRBV29-1 and TRBJ2-6, with D possibly TRBD1 on 6 matching bases. Germline CDR1 reads SQVTM; CDR2 reads ANQGSEA. V lost 1 base, J lost 1 base, and 8 bases lay in between. CDR3 size: 15 residues.

This clonotype was detected a few times. V gene TRBV15 combines with J gene TRBJ1-1, with a possible D match to TRBD1 (6 bases). The CDR3 length is 18 residues. Deletions cut 1 base from V and 10 bases from J, with 28 bases between. Germline CDR1 reads LNHNV; CDR2 reads YYDKDF (reference sequence). The CDR3 bases are TGTGCCACCAGCAGAGGAGGGGGGATGGGCTCAGCCGCAATAACAGCTTTCTTT. The encoded protein is CATSRGGGMGSAAITAFF. Variable domain in full (rest from reference TRBV15 and TRBJ1-1): DAMVIQNPRYQVTQFGKPVTLSCSQTLNHNVMYWYQQKSSQAPKLLFHYYDKDFNNEADTPDNFQSRRPNTSFCFLDIRSPGLGDTAMYLCATSRGGGMGSAAITAFFGQGTRLTVV.

This chain joins TRBV7-3 and TRBJ1-1, with D possibly being TRBD1 (5 bases). This CDR3 has 15 residues. Trimming left V 3 bases short and J 3 bases short, with 14 bases between. Germline values: CDR1 SGHTA, CDR2 FQGTGA. The CDR3 DNA sequence: TGTGCCAGCAGCTTGGCCCGGGGGGGAGACACTGAAGCTTTCTTT. As protein: CASSLARGGDTEAFF.

This clonotype turned up a few times. The chain links TRBV12-3 or TRBV12-4 to TRBJ1-4; TRBD1 is a possible D gene (6 bases). This CDR3 comprises 18 residues. V was cut by 2 bases and J by 0 bases, with 16 bases left in between. The CDR3, as DNA: TGTGCCAGCAGTTTAAGTGGGACACTAGTTGCAACTAATGAAAAACTGTTTTTT. Translating gives CASSLSGTLVATNEKLFF.

This clonotype was observed a handful of times. V is TRBV5-5 and J is TRBJ2-6, with 9 bases lining up with TRBD1. The CDR3 sequence is 19 residues long. V shed 4 bases, J shed 1 base, and the junction held 12 bases outside the gene matches. Looked up from germline, CDR1 is SGHKS and CDR2 is YYEKEE (reference sequence). The chain's CDR3 is CASSSPTGGTWSGANVLTF. The DNA of the CDR3 is TGTGCCAGCAGCAGCCCAACAGGGGGCACCTGGTCTGGGGCCAACGTCCTGACTTTC.

Many counts were recorded for this clonotype. V usage is TRBV18 and J usage is TRBJ2-1; the D is unclear. CDR3 length: 13 residues. Germline V gives CDR1 KGHSH, CDR2 LQKENI. V lost 8 bases and J lost 6, with 14 bases in between. CDR3 DNA: TGTGCCAGCAGCCCTCCGTCTAGCAATGAGCAGTTCTTC. It specifies CASSPPSSNEQFF.

In its sample, this clonotype was seen a few times. CDR3 coding DNA: TGTGCCAGCCAGGACGGCTCATACAATGAGCAGTTCTTC. It encodes CASQDGSYNEQFF. This chain joins TRBV2 and TRBJ2-1; no definite D call. CDR3 length: 13 amino acids. Germline-derived CDR1 and CDR2 are SNHLY and FYNNEI. V was shortened by 8 bases and J by 4 bases, with 12 bases between the two germline ends.

This chain joins TRBV20-1 and TRBJ1-1; D gene ambiguous. The CDR3 length is 12 residues. With 6 bases removed from V and 0 bases from J, the gap between germline ends came to 8 bases. Germline CDR1 is DFQATT and CDR2 is SNEGSKA (reference sequence). The CDR3 bases are TGCAGTGCGAGTAGGGTGAACACTGAAGCTTTCTTT. Its protein product is CSASRVNTEAFF.

This clonotype was observed a handful of times. The V and J genes are TRBV4-1 and TRBJ1-5; no firm D call. The germline V and J ends were trimmed by 3 bases and 4 bases, with 13 bases remaining between them. Germline loops: CDR1 MGHRA, CDR2 YSYEKL. This CDR3 region has 15 residues. The CDR3 DNA reads as TGCGCCAGCAGCCATGAGGTGAGAGAGAATCAGCCCCAGCATTTT. Its translation: CASSHEVRENQPQHF.

This chain links TRBV24-1 with TRBJ2-3; 7 bases are a match to TRBD1. The V segment lost 1 base and the J segment 5 bases; nucleotides outside the gene matches: 2. The CDR3 sequence is 14 residues long. Germline CDR1 reads KGHDR; CDR2 reads SFDVKD. The CDR3 coding sequence is TGTGCCACCAGTGATTTCCGACAGGGAGATACGCAGTATTTT. The encoded protein is CATSDFRQGDTQYF.

The chain links TRBV20-1 to TRBJ2-7; a possible D gene is TRBD2 (6 bases). Trimming removed 0 bases at V and 0 bases at J, with 12 bases between. The CDR3 spans 15 residues. The germline CDR1 and CDR2 sequences are DFQATT and SNEGSKA (reference sequence). The CDR3 DNA reads as TGCAGTGCTAGAGATAAGGACGGGAGCTCCTACGAGCAGTACTTC. Translating it yields CSARDKDGSSYEQYF.

This clonotype was picked up a small number of times. The CDR3 nucleotides read TGTGCCAGCAGCCCCTTACTACTTGGGTCCTACAATGAGCAGTTCTTC. It translates to CASSPLLLGSYNEQFF. The rearrangement joins TRBV3-1 to TRBJ2-1; D remains unclear. Between the trimmed V and J ends, which lost 4 bases and 1 base, there was a span of 14 bases. The germline V gene has CDR1 LGHDT and CDR2 YNNKEL (reference sequence). CDR3 length: 16 residues.

This clonotype was counted a few times. V is TRBV2 and J is TRBJ2-3, with 15 bases identical to TRBD2. The CDR3 is made up of 19 amino acids. V lost 9 bases to trimming and J lost 4 bases; unmatched junction nucleotides: 17. Germline assignment: CDR1 SNHLY and CDR2 FYNNEI. The CDR3 sequence is CASDDRTSGRVALPDTQYF. The DNA of the CDR3 is TGTGCCAGTGATGATCGGACTAGCGGGAGGGTCGCCCTCCCAGATACGCAGTATTTT.